These T cell receptor beta chains were read from a single sample in a study of cytomegalovirus exposure and HLA in healthy donors. Clones were read by immunoSEQ multiplex PCR, and TCRdb kept only the in-frame ones, dropping some. The sample has about 160,000 clones, about 76% seen once. The sample taken for sequencing was PBMCs. These receptors originate from a female donor in good health and CMV-seronegative. Each CDR3 is given with its conserved first and last residue. The D gene is left open where the match is weak. Some rows have no size entry. The others give once, few or many, or a class for an expanded clone.

14,NA,NA,TRBJ2-7,TRBV28,CASSGWGGSYEQYF,TGTGCCAGCAGTGGGTGGGGCGGATCCTACGAGCAGTACTTC
19,NA,TRBD2,TRBJ2-3,TRBV4-2,CASSQALMASGGSTDTQYF,TGTGCCAGCAGCCAAGCGCTCATGGCTAGCGGGGGGAGCACAGATACGCAGTATTTT
14,NA,NA,TRBJ2-5,TRBV5-1,CASSRGSGQETQYF,TGCGCCAGCAGCCGCGGTTCGGGCCAAGAGACCCAGTACTTC
15,few,TRBD2,TRBJ2-7,TRBV6-5,CASSAQLGTSDEQYF,TGTGCCAGCAGCGCCCAACTCGGGACTAGCGACGAGCAGTACTTC
17,NA,TRBD1,TRBJ1-5,TRBV2,CASSGGTGYYSNQPQHF,TGTGCCAGCAGTGGTGGGACAGGATATTATAGCAATCAGCCCCAGCATTTT
15,NA,TRBD1,TRBJ2-1,TRBV5-8,CASSSGTGAYNEQFF,TGTGCCAGCAGCTCCGGGACAGGGGCCTACAATGAGCAGTTCTTC
15,NA,NA,TRBJ1-4,TRBV5-1,CASSLGTRVNEKLFF,TGCGCCAGCAGCTTGGGGACACGGGTTAATGAAAAACTGTTTTTT
17,NA,TRBD2,TRBJ2-1,TRBV9,CASSPETGTSGSDEQFF,TGTGCCAGCAGCCCCGAAACCGGGACTAGCGGGAGCGATGAGCAGTTCTTC
17,NA,NA,TRBJ2-7,TRBV4-1,CASSQGAGSTPPREQYF,TGCGCCAGCAGCCAAGGTGCCGGCAGCACACCACCTAGGGAGCAGTACTTC
15,few,NA,TRBJ1-5,TRBV2,CASCYRGAFGQPQHF,TGTGCCAGCTGTTATCGGGGGGCATTCGGTCAGCCCCAGCATTTT
15,NA,NA,TRBJ1-2,TRBV30,CAWSFRTLVGYGYTF,TGTGCCTGGAGTTTCCGCACCCTAGTAGGCTATGGCTACACCTTC
15,NA,TRBD2,TRBJ2-1,TRBV5-1,CASSMSSGVYNEQFF,TGCGCCAGCAGCATGAGTAGCGGGGTATACAATGAGCAGTTCTTC
14,NA,NA,TRBJ1-1,TRBV7-3,CASSLTGGSPEAFF,TGTGCCAGCAGCTTAACTGGAGGGAGCCCTGAAGCTTTCTTT
14,NA,NA,TRBJ2-5,TRBV30,CAWSVGGDQETQYF,TGTGCCTGGAGTGTAGGGGGGGACCAAGAGACCCAGTACTTC
16,few,TRBD2,TRBJ2-2,TRBV2,CASSRGGLAGTGELFF,TGTGCCAGCTCCCGCGGTGGGCTAGCGGGCACCGGGGAGCTGTTTTTT
16,NA,NA,TRBJ2-1,TRBV5-1,CASSLLTGEPYNEQFF,TGCGCCAGCAGCTTGCTAACGGGAGAACCCTACAATGAGCAGTTCTTC
14,NA,NA,TRBJ2-1,TRBV2,CASSVRGAGNEQFF,TGTGCCAGCAGTGTCCGGGGGGCAGGCAATGAGCAGTTCTTC
14,NA,TRBD1,TRBJ1-1,TRBV11-2,CASIPGQGSTEAFF,TGTGCCAGCATCCCGGGACAGGGGAGCACTGAAGCTTTCTTT
14,NA,TRBD1,TRBJ2-7,TRBV6-1,CASSGGQGPYEQYF,TGTGCCAGCTCCGGGGGACAGGGTCCCTACGAGCAGTACTTC
12,NA,NA,TRBJ2-5,TRBV7-9,CASNSPQETQYF,TGTGCCAGCAACAGCCCCCAAGAGACCCAGTACTTC
18,NA,NA,TRBJ1-2,TRBV30,CAWSVRWNRSRLPGGYTF,TGTGCCTGGAGTGTACGGTGGAACAGGAGCCGTCTTCCTGGTGGCTACACCTTC
15,few,NA,TRBJ1-6,TRBV5-6,CASSPPGVYNSPLHF,TGTGCCAGCAGCCCTCCAGGGGTGTATAATTCACCCCTCCACTTT
16,NA,TRBD1,TRBJ2-3,TRBV6-1,CASSELQGSPTDTQYF,TGTGCCAGCAGTGAACTACAGGGGTCACCCACAGATACGCAGTATTTT
15,NA,NA,TRBJ2-7,TRBV5-8,CASTPGDRSSYEQYF,TGTGCCAGCACTCCGGGAGACCGCAGCTCCTACGAGCAGTACTTC
15,NA,NA,TRBJ2-4,TRBV14,CASSQDRALAHIQYF,TGTGCCAGCAGCCAAGACCGGGCCCTAGCTCACATTCAGTACTTC
15,NA,NA,TRBJ2-2,TRBV5-1,CASSFGFGNTGELFF,TGCGCCAGCAGCTTCGGGTTCGGCAACACCGGGGAGCTGTTTTTT
13,NA,NA,TRBJ2-3,TRBV9,CASIGGGTDTQYF,TGTGCCAGCATTGGAGGGGGCACAGATACGCAGTATTTT
14,NA,TRBD2,TRBJ2-5,TRBV10-3,CAISPTSGQETQYF,TGTGCCATCAGCCCGACTAGCGGCCAAGAGACCCAGTACTTC
17,NA,NA,TRBJ2-6,TRBV19,CASSTEDSMAGANVLTF,TGTGCCAGTAGTACCGAAGACAGCATGGCCGGGGCCAACGTCCTGACTTTC
13,NA,TRBD2,TRBJ2-1,TRBV7-2,CASSSTEGTKEFF,TGTGCCAGCAGCTCTACCGAAGGGACTAAGGAGTTCTTC
13,NA,TRBD1,TRBJ1-2,TRBV11-2,CASSRDRAYGYTF,TGTGCCAGCAGCCGGGACAGGGCCTATGGCTACACCTTC
14,few,NA,TRBJ1-5,TRBV6-1,CASSYPGNNQPQHF,TGTGCCAGCAGTTATCCAGGGAACAATCAGCCCCAGCATTTT
13,few,NA,TRBJ1-3,TRBV5-1,CASSEGWGNTIYF,TGCGCCAGCAGCGAGGGTTGGGGAAACACCATATATTTT
15,NA,TRBD2,TRBJ2-7,TRBV9,CASSPTGGVIHEQYF,TGTGCCAGCAGCCCAACGGGGGGGGTAATACACGAGCAGTACTTC
15,NA,NA,TRBJ1-1,TRBV6-1,CASNGLRGSNTEAFF,TGTGCCAGCAATGGTCTACGGGGATCTAATACTGAAGCTTTCTTT
14,NA,NA,TRBJ1-1,TRBV7-8,CASSSPGGSTEAFF,TGTGCCAGCAGCTCCCCCGGGGGTAGCACTGAAGCTTTCTTT
14,NA,NA,TRBJ1-2,TRBV5-4,CASSLDTFIYGYTF,TGTGCCAGCAGCTTGGACACCTTCATCTATGGCTACACCTTC
16,NA,NA,TRBJ1-1,TRBV5-5,CASSLGNRVVNTEAFF,TGTGCCAGCAGCCTTGGGAACAGGGTGGTGAACACTGAAGCTTTCTTT
15,NA,TRBD1,TRBJ1-2,TRBV7-9,CASSLGSGGNYGYTF,TGTGCCAGCAGCTTAGGATCAGGGGGGAACTATGGCTACACCTTC
14,NA,TRBD2,TRBJ2-7,TRBV4-1,CASSQGLASYEQYF,TGCGCCAGCAGCCAGGGACTAGCCTCCTACGAGCAGTACTTC
13,few,NA,TRBJ1-1,TRBV7-3,CASSGRGGTEAFF,TGTGCCAGCAGCGGCCGGGGGGGCACTGAAGCTTTCTTT
13,NA,NA,TRBJ2-5,TRBV5-1,CASSLRVEETQYF,TGCGCCAGCAGCTTAAGAGTAGAAGAGACCCAGTACTTC
15,NA,NA,TRBJ1-5,TRBV6-5,CASSLSGNANQPQHF,TGTGCCAGCAGCCTTTCAGGGAACGCAAATCAGCCCCAGCATTTT
13,NA,TRBD1,TRBJ1-2,TRBV7-8,CASTGRTGFGYTF,TGTGCCAGCACCGGGCGGACAGGGTTTGGCTACACCTTC
16,NA,TRBD1,TRBJ1-6,TRBV19,CASSPGTGGFGSPLHF,TGTGCCAGTAGTCCCGGGACAGGGGGCTTTGGGTCACCCCTCCACTTT
13,NA,TRBD2,TRBJ2-7,TRBV11-2,CASSPGGVDEQYF,TGTGCCAGCAGCCCTGGGGGGGTGGACGAGCAGTACTTC
15,NA,TRBD1,TRBJ1-4,TRBV28,CASSYGPGQGAPGQF,TGTGCCAGCAGTTATGGACCGGGACAGGGGGCTCCAGGGCAATTT
14,NA,NA,TRBJ2-1,TRBV30,CAWKQGSRHNEQFF,TGTGCCTGGAAACAGGGTAGTAGGCACAATGAGCAGTTCTTC
13,NA,TRBD2,TRBJ2-2,TRBV12-5,CASLAGNTGELFF,TGTGCTAGTCTAGCGGGGAACACCGGGGAGCTGTTTTTT
13,few,TRBD1,TRBJ1-1,TRBV10-3,CAISGTGDTEAFF,TGTGCCATCAGTGGGACAGGGGACACTGAAGCTTTCTTT
15,NA,NA,TRBJ1-2,TRBV5-1,CASHRGSGNNYGYTF,TGCGCCAGCCATCGGGGAAGCGGTAACAACTATGGCTACACCTTC
14,once,NA,TRBJ1-2,TRBV5-1,CASSLLTGNYGYTF,TGCGCCAGCAGCTTGCTGACAGGAAACTATGGCTACACCTTC
14,NA,NA,TRBJ2-1,TRBV5-4,CASSPLGGYNEQFF,TGTGCCAGCAGCCCGCTAGGGGGCTACAATGAGCAGTTCTTC
15,NA,TRBD1,TRBJ2-5,TRBV5-1,CASSLPTGPQETQYF,TGCGCCAGCAGCTTGCCGACAGGGCCCCAAGAGACCCAGTACTTC
12,few,NA,TRBJ1-1,TRBV5-1,CASSLADTEAFF,TGCGCCAGCAGCTTGGCGGACACTGAAGCTTTCTTT